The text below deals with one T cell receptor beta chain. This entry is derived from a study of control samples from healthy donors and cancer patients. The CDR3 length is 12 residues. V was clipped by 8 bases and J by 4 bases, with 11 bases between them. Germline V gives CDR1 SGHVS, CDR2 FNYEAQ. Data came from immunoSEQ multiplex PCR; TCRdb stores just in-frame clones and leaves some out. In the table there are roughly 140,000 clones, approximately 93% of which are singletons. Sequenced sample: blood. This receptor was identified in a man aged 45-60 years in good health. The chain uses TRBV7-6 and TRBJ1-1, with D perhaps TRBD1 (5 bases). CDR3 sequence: CASQGVSTEAFF. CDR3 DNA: TGTGCCAGCCAGGGAGTAAGCACTGAAGCTTTCTTT.